This TCR beta chain was identified during a study of blood T cell repertoires in COVID-19. Looking at the study overall: Samples taken during acute and convalescent COVID-19 were collected in the United States, Italy and Spain. T cells, B-cell-depleted T cells, or PBMCs provided the cDNA or gDNA that served as material.

Study processing details: Estimated nucleated cell counts came from reference gene primer amplification. Clones were sequenced by immunoSEQ multiplex PCR, and TCRdb holds only the in-frame ones, with some missing. V and J calls plus clone size are reproduced from that table; the DNA served to infer D and trimming. Counted here are under 200,000 clones, about 83% occurring once; the ten biggest clones make up roughly 3.6%. Germline assignment: CDR1 MNHNS and CDR2 SASEGT. CDR3 size: 13 residues. With respect to this clone: The junction and the germline gene differ at one end; a read error may be behind it.

The chain carries TRBV6-1 and TRBJ2-4; possibly TRBD2 for D (6 bases). Source material: peripheral blood. This TCR was recovered from a young man with active or convalescent COVID-19. CDR3 in amino acids: CASSEGLGSKGSF. CDR3 DNA: TGTGCCAGCAGTGAAGGACTAGGGTCCAAGGGCTCCTTC.